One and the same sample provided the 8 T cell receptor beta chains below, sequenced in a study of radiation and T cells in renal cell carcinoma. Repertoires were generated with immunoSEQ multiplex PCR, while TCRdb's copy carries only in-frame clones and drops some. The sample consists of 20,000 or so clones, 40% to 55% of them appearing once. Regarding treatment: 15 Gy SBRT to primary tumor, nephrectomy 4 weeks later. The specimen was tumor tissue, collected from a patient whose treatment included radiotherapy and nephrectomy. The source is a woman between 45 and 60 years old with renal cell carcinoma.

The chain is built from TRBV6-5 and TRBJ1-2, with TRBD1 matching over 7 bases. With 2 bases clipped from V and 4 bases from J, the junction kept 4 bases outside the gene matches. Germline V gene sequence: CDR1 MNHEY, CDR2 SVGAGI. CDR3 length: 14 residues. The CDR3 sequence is CASSYDRAPYGYTF. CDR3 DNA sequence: TGTGCCAGCAGTTACGACAGGGCTCCCTATGGCTACACCTTC.

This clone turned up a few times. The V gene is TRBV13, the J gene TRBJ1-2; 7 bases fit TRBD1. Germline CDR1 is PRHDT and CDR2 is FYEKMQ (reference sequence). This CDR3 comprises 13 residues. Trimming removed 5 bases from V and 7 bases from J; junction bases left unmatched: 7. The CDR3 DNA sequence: TGTGCCAGCAGCAGCACAGGGGAGCTTGGCTACACCTTC. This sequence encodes CASSSTGELGYTF.

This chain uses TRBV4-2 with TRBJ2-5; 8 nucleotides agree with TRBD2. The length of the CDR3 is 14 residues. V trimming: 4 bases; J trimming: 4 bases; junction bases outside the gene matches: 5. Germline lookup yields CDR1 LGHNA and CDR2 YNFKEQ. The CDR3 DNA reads TGTGCCAGCAGCCCCGGGACTAGGGGAGAGACCCAGTACTTC. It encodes CASSPGTRGETQYF.

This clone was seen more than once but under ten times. CDR3 sequence reads: CASSQDLGARRGYTF. CDR3 nucleotides: TGCGCCAGCAGCCAAGACTTAGGGGCCCGGCGAGGCTACACCTTC. The V call is TRBV4-3, the J call TRBJ1-2, with D maybe TRBD1 (5 bases). Trimming stripped 0 bases from V and 8 bases from J, with 16 bases between. This CDR3 is 15 amino acids long. Germline loops: CDR1 LGHNA, CDR2 YSLEER.

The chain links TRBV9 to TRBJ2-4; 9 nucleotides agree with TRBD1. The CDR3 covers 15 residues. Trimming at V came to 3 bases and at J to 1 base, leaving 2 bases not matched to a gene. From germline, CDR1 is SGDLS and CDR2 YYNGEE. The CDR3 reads CASSGGQGAKNIQYF. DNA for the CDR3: TGTGCCAGCAGCGGAGGACAGGGGGCCAAAAACATTCAGTACTTC. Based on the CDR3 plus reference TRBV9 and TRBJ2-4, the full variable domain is DSGVTQTPKHLITATGQRVTLRCSPRSGDLSVYWYQQSLDQGLQFLIQYYNGEERAKGNILERFSAQQFPDLHSELNLSSLELGDSALYFCASSGGQGAKNIQYFGAGTRLSVL.

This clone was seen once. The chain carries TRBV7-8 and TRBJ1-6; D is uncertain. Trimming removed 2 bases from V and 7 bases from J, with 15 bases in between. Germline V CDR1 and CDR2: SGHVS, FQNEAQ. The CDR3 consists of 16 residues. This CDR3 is CASSLIRSVRNSPLHF. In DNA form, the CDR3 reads TGTGCCAGCAGCTTAATTCGGTCAGTTCGGAATTCACCCCTCCACTTT. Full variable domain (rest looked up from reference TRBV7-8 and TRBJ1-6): GAGVSQSPRYKVAKRGQDVALRCDPISGHVSLFWYQQALGQGPEFLTYFQNEAQLDKSGLPSDRFFAERPEGSVSTLKIQRTQQEDSAVYLCASSLIRSVRNSPLHFGNGTRLTVT.

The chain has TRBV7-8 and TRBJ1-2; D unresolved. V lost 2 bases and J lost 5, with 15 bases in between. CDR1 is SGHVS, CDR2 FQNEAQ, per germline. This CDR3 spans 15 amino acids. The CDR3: CASSLSFGSTYGYTF. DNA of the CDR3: TGTGCCAGCAGCTTAAGCTTTGGGTCGACGTATGGCTACACCTTC.

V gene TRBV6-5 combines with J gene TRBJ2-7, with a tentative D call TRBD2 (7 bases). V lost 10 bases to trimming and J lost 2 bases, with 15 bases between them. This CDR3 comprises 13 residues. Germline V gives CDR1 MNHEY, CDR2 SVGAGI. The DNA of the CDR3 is TGTGCCACCAGGGGAGGGGGTACCTACGAGCAGTACTTC. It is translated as CATRGGGTYEQYF.